The 29 T cell receptor beta chains below come from one sample, sequenced in a study of beta chain features in type 1 diabetes. Their antigens are not known. Reverse transcribing all isolated RNA meant expressed TCRB transcripts were sequenced. Here immunoSEQ multiplex PCR was the method, and the copy in TCRdb shows in-frame clones only, minus some. Of approximately 730,000 clones detected, roughly 13% appear once; the ten largest clones hold less than 0.025%. Study-wide points: Moderate but significant shortening of TCRB CDR3s was recorded in all four CD4+ subsets from Type 1 diabetes patients.

The sample comprised naive CD4+ T cells from blood. The receptors here all came from a man aged 18 to 35 with type 1 diabetes.

This clone was found a few times. The CDR3 DNA sequence: TGTGCCAGCTCACCACAATCCGGGAGGGGTCAGCCCCAGCATTTT. Residues: CASSPQSGRGQPQHF. The chain combines TRBV18 with TRBJ1-5, with D perhaps matching TRBD1 (5 bases). The CDR3 is 15 amino acids. The V and J ends lost 1 base and 6 bases respectively, with 13 bases between them. Germline CDR1 KGHSH, CDR2 LQKENI.

The chain carries TRBV2 and TRBJ2-7; a weak D match, TRBD1 (6 bases). This CDR3 is 14 amino acids long. V dropped 8 bases and J dropped 1 base, with 15 bases sitting between them. Germline CDR1 reads SNHLY; CDR2 reads FYNNEI. This CDR3 reads CASSTGSWSYEQYF. CDR3 in DNA: TGTGCCAGCTCTACAGGGAGTTGGTCCTACGAGCAGTACTTC.

The chain links TRBV2 to TRBJ1-2, with D unresolved. The CDR3 is made up of 11 amino acids. V was shortened by 7 bases and J by 3 bases, with 6 bases between the two germline ends. From germline, CDR1 is SNHLY and CDR2 FYNNEI. The CDR3 loop reads CASKADYGYTF. The CDR3 DNA reads as TGTGCCAGCAAGGCTGACTATGGCTACACCTTC.

The gene calls are TRBV29-1 and TRBJ1-5, with D perhaps TRBD1 (6 bases). This CDR3 comprises 16 residues. V was shortened by 1 base and J by 2 bases, with 15 bases between the two germline ends. Germline CDR1 SQVTM, CDR2 ANQGSEA. The CDR3 DNA reads TGCAGCGTTGAAGTGGAAGGGGGGAGGTGCAATCAGCCCCAGCATTTT. Its protein product is CSVEVEGGRCNQPQHF.

This clone was found many times. This sample also contains other DNA sequences that code for the same CDR3. The V gene is TRBV30, the J gene TRBJ1-5; D is uncertain. This CDR3 is 13 amino acids long. Trimming cost V 2 bases and J 0 bases, with 5 bases left between them. The germline gives CDR1 GTSNPN, CDR2 SVGIG (reference sequence). The CDR3 is CAWSRDSNQPQHF. DNA of the CDR3: TGTGCCTGGAGTAGGGATAGCAATCAGCCCCAGCATTTT.

In the case of this clone: Because the CDR3 is missing its conserved closing phenylalanine or tryptophan, this is likely a read error. It is unclear where the CDR3 begins or ends on the DNA, so no DNA is shown, and the CDR3 is as TCRdb lists it. The genes are TRBV7-9 and TRBJ1-1; the DNA was not compared with TRBD1, the D call given in the table. Looked up from germline, CDR1 is SEHNR and CDR2 is FQNEAQ (reference sequence). The CDR3 is 11 residues long, ends included. The CDR3: CASSLEQGAAP.

The genes are TRBV28 and TRBJ2-1; 10 bases fit TRBD2. After removal of 10 bases from V and 4 bases from J, the junction contained 7 bases not matched to a gene. The CDR3 totals 14 residues. The V gene's germline CDR1 is MDHEN and CDR2 SYDVKM. This CDR3 reads CATSLAGVYNEQFF. The CDR3 DNA reads TGTGCCACTTCCCTAGCGGGGGTTTACAATGAGCAGTTCTTC.

This clone was seen a few times. Additional DNA sequences in this sample encode the identical CDR3. The genes are TRBV5-1 and TRBJ2-3; 12 bases align to TRBD2. In germline, CDR1 is SGHRS, CDR2 YFSETQ. V was pared by 4 bases and J by 0 bases, with 3 bases of the junction left unmatched. The CDR3 spans 16 residues. CDR3 sequence: CASSPGTSGSTDTQYF. The CDR3 DNA reads as TGCGCCAGCAGCCCGGGGACTAGCGGGAGCACAGATACGCAGTATTTT.

This rearrangement joins TRBV9 to TRBJ2-2; 10 bases match TRBD2. J gave up 3 bases and V 4 bases, and 6 bases lay outside the gene matches. This CDR3 region has 16 residues. From germline, CDR1 is SGDLS and CDR2 YYNGEE. The DNA for the CDR3 is TGTGCCAGCAGCCCCCGGCTAGCGGGGGACACCGGGGAGCTGTTTTTT. This gives the protein CASSPRLAGDTGELFF.

This chain uses TRBV7-8 with TRBJ2-3; 8 nucleotides line up with TRBD2. The ends lost 6 bases at V and 6 bases at J; junction bases unmatched: 11. The CDR3 spans 15 residues. The germline gives CDR1 SGHVS, CDR2 FQNEAQ. The CDR3 region is CASSDSGGPRDTQYF. The CDR3 region has the DNA TGTGCCAGCAGTGACTCGGGGGGGCCTCGGGATACGCAGTATTTT.

This clone showed up just a few times. V is TRBV28 and J is TRBJ2-7; D unclear. The germline CDR1 and CDR2 sequences are MDHEN and SYDVKM. V was pared by 7 bases and J by 3 bases, with 16 bases between. This CDR3 is 14 amino acids long. CDR3 in amino acids: CASNLHPGSYEQYF. In nucleotides, the CDR3 is TGTGCCAGCAACCTCCACCCGGGTAGCTACGAGCAGTACTTC.

This chain uses TRBV10-2 with TRBJ1-6; the match to TRBD1 covers 8 bases. CDR1 is WSHSY and CDR2 is SAAADI in the germline V gene. V lost 6 bases, J lost 9 bases, and 7 bases stayed unmatched. This CDR3 has 14 residues. CDR3 nucleotide sequence: TGCGCCAGCAGCTCAGGACAGGGAACTTCACCCCTCCACTTT. Translated, it gives CASSSGQGTSPLHF.

The chain is built from TRBV13 and TRBJ2-2; 8 bases align to TRBD1. CDR1 and CDR2 from the germline V gene are PRHDT and FYEKMQ (reference sequence). The CDR3 sequence is 15 residues long. V dropped 6 bases and J dropped 0; count of bases not matched to a gene: 3. In nucleotides, the CDR3 is TGTGCCAGCAGTGCAGGGGGCGCGAACACCGGGGAGCTGTTTTTT. Translation: CASSAGGANTGELFF.

The rearrangement uses TRBV5-4 and TRBJ1-2; D possibly corresponds to TRBD1 (6 bases). Germline CDR1 reads SGHNT; CDR2 reads YYREEE (reference sequence). This CDR3 region has 14 residues. The ends were cut back, 3 bases at V and 3 bases at J, with 12 bases in the middle. CDR3 DNA: TGTGCCAGCAGCTCACAGGGAGGGGACTATGGCTACACCTTC. Protein: CASSSQGGDYGYTF.

This clone was seen a handful of times. The CDR3 protein is CSVLGLANTGELFF. As DNA, the CDR3 is TGCAGTGTCCTCGGACTAGCCAACACCGGGGAGCTGTTTTTT. The chain links TRBV29-1 to TRBJ2-2; 8 bases fit TRBD2. Germline V lookup: CDR1 SQVTM, CDR2 ANQGSEA. This CDR3 region has 14 residues.

The chain recombines TRBV5-6 with TRBJ1-2, with no clear D. The ends were cut back, 0 bases at V and 3 bases at J, with 6 bases in the middle. Germline CDR1 SGHDT, CDR2 YYEEEE. The length of the CDR3 is 13 residues. Written as DNA, the CDR3 is TGTGCCAGCAGCTTGGTTGTAGACTATGGCTACACCTTC. The encoded protein is CASSLVVDYGYTF.

This clone was seen more than once but under ten times. V gene TRBV6-4 combines with J gene TRBJ2-2; D is perhaps TRBD1 (6 bases). This CDR3 contains 13 residues. The V and J ends lost 4 bases and 7 bases respectively, with 10 bases between them. Germline loops: CDR1 MRHNA, CDR2 SNTAGT. The CDR3 spells CASSAQGNGELFF. DNA of the CDR3: TGTGCCAGCAGTGCCCAGGGGAACGGGGAGCTGTTTTTT.

The chain employs TRBV7-9 and TRBJ2-6; possibly TRBD1 for D (7 bases). The CDR3 runs 18 residues. The V end was cut by 5 bases, the J end by 2 bases, with 19 bases between. From germline, CDR1 is SEHNR and CDR2 FQNEAQ (reference sequence). The chain's CDR3 is CASSPRGTDATGANVLTF. DNA for the CDR3: TGTGCCAGCAGCCCCCGCGGGACAGACGCCACTGGGGCCAACGTCCTGACTTTC.

This clone was recorded a few times. The rearrangement uses TRBV19 and TRBJ2-7, with TRBD2 matching 8 bases. CDR1 and CDR2 (germline): LNHDA, SQIVND (reference sequence). This CDR3 has 12 amino acids. Unmatched junction bases numbered 5, after V lost 10 bases and J lost 3 bases. CDR3 DNA sequence: TGTGCCACGGGGGGGCCTCTCTACGAGCAGTACTTC. It codes for CATGGPLYEQYF.

The chain is built from TRBV5-4 and TRBJ1-4; D remains unclear. The CDR3 is made up of 14 amino acids. Trimming pared 4 bases from V and 2 bases from J, leaving 9 bases between. Looked up from germline, CDR1 is SGHNT and CDR2 is YYREEE (reference sequence). This CDR3 is CASSQRTTNEKLFF. The CDR3 region has the DNA TGTGCCAGCAGCCAGCGGACGACTAATGAAAAACTGTTTTTT.

V gene TRBV23-1 combines with J gene TRBJ1-5; weak D call: TRBD1 (6 bases). TRBV23-1 is placed among ORFs of uncertain function. There are 16 residues in the CDR3. The V end was cut by 4 bases, the J end by 0 bases, with 13 bases between. The CDR3 nucleotides are TGCGCCAGCAGTCCCCCGGGACACCTTAGCAATCAGCCCCAGCATTTT. As protein: CASSPPGHLSNQPQHF.

V usage is TRBV7-9 and J usage is TRBJ2-3; maybe TRBD1 (6 bases). The CDR3 has 13 residues. Deletions cut 5 bases from V and 6 bases from J, with 12 bases between. Per the germline V gene, CDR1 is SEHNR and CDR2 is FQNEAQ (reference sequence). CDR3 bases: TGTGCCAGCAGCCTCCCCCAGGGGGATACGCAGTATTTT. Protein sequence: CASSLPQGDTQYF.

Regarding this clone: This CDR3 is also generated by other DNA sequences in the sample. V and J are TRBV5-4 and TRBJ1-2; D gene ambiguous. V was cut by 4 bases and J by 3 bases, with 7 bases left in between. This CDR3 comprises 12 residues. Germline V lookup: CDR1 SGHNT, CDR2 YYREEE (reference sequence). Here the CDR3 DNA reads TGTGCCAGCAGCCTTGACGACTATGGCTACACCTTC. This encodes CASSLDDYGYTF.

The genes are TRBV7-9 and TRBJ1-4; TRBD1 is a possible D gene (6 bases). The V and J ends lost 4 bases and 7 bases respectively, with 13 bases between them. The germline CDR1 and CDR2 sequences are SEHNR and FQNEAQ (reference sequence). The CDR3 has 14 amino acids. CDR3 DNA sequence: TGTGCCAGCAGCTCCTCGGGGGGCGGTGAAAAACTGTTTTTT. Protein: CASSSSGGGEKLFF. Complete variable domain (other parts from reference TRBV7-9 and TRBJ1-4): DTGVSQNPRHKITKRGQNVTFRCDPISEHNRLYWYRQTLGQGPEFLTYFQNEAQLEKSRLLSDRFSAERPKGSFSTLEIQRTEQGDSAMYLCASSSSGGGEKLFFGSGTQLSVL.

In this sample, this clone turned up a few times. The chain has TRBV25-1 and TRBJ1-1, with D perhaps TRBD1 (5 bases). Germline values: CDR1 MGHDK, CDR2 SYGVNS. The V and J ends lost 3 bases and 6 bases respectively, with 14 bases between them. The CDR3 has 14 amino acids. CDR3 sequence: CASSEGRVGAEAFF. The DNA for the CDR3 is TGTGCCAGCAGTGAGGGCAGGGTAGGCGCTGAAGCTTTCTTT.

This clone has more than one count but fewer than ten. The V and J genes are TRBV13 and TRBJ2-3, with D tentatively TRBD2 (6 bases). Germline assignment: CDR1 PRHDT and CDR2 FYEKMQ (reference sequence). Trimming pared 5 bases from V and 2 bases from J, leaving 11 bases between. The CDR3 spans 14 residues. CDR3 nucleotides: TGTGCCAGCAGCCCCAGGGACTCCACAGATACGCAGTATTTT. Amino acids: CASSPRDSTDTQYF.

The rearrangement joins TRBV6-5 to TRBJ1-2; D ambiguous. CDR3 length equals 13 residues. The V gene's germline CDR1 is MNHEY and CDR2 SVGAGI. V was clipped by 5 bases and J by 0 bases, with 7 bases between them. Here the CDR3 reads CASSDGANYGYTF. CDR3 DNA sequence: TGTGCCAGCAGTGACGGAGCTAACTATGGCTACACCTTC.

The CDR3 protein is CATGGQGLSGYTF. The CDR3 region has the DNA TGTGCCACCGGTGGACAGGGACTCTCTGGCTACACCTTC. The chain carries TRBV6-6 and TRBJ1-2; 8 bases agree with TRBD1. Germline values: CDR1 MNHNY, CDR2 SVGAGI (reference sequence). V was pared by 10 bases and J by 7 bases, with 11 bases of the junction left unmatched. This CDR3 spans 13 amino acids.

V and J are TRBV5-1 and TRBJ1-1, with D unresolved. Trimming removed 4 bases from V and 6 bases from J, with 13 bases in between. Germline V CDR1 and CDR2: SGHRS, YFSETQ. The length of the CDR3 is 13 residues. The CDR3 is CASSSSPGAEAFF. CDR3 DNA: TGCGCCAGCAGCAGTTCCCCCGGCGCTGAAGCTTTCTTT. The full variable domain, completed using reference TRBV5-1 and TRBJ1-1, is KAGVTQTPRYLIKTRGQQVTLSCSPISGHRSVSWYQQTPGQGLQFLFEYFSETQRNKGNFPGRFSGRQFSNSRSEMNVSTLELGDSALYLCASSSSPGAEAFFGQGTRLTVV.